This T cell receptor (beta chain) was identified during a study of blood T cell repertoires in COVID-19. Study at large: Some COVID-19 samples were acute and others convalescent; all came from the United States, Italy and Spain. T cells, B-cell-depleted T cells, or PBMCs provided the cDNA or gDNA that served as material.

The germline V and J ends were trimmed by 4 bases and 2 bases, with 16 bases remaining between them. The CDR3 runs to 16 residues. Germline V CDR1 and CDR2: ENHRY, SYGVKD. Per the study methods: Reference gene primer amplification gave nucleated cell count estimates. The protocol was immunoSEQ multiplex PCR, while the TCRdb copy is restricted to in-frame clones and leaves out a portion. That table gives V, J and clone size, and the DNA gave D and trimming. Of 20,000 to 25,000 clones listed, 70% to 90% were seen once; the top ten hold about 6.5%. The chain uses TRBV10-3 and TRBJ2-3; a weak D match, TRBD1 (5 bases). Input material: peripheral blood. This TCR was recovered from a woman older than 75 with active COVID-19. CDR3: CAISAVAGSSTDTQYF. CDR3 nucleotides: TGTGCCATCAGTGCGGTCGCAGGGTCATCCACAGATACGCAGTATTTT.